This record concerns one TCR beta chain sequence. Antigen: not known. The PCR made use of 60 Vbeta and 13 Jbeta primers. Sequenced by immunoSEQ multiplex PCR; TCRdb stores in-frame clones only, minus some. The sample yields some 150,000 clones, 82% seen once. The sample comes from a study of cytomegalovirus exposure and HLA in healthy donors. Regarding the study as a whole: The authors assumed roughly uniform sequencing depth across donors for presence/absence analyses. CMV serostatus was the only recorded immune exposure for donors. It was confirmed in vitro that a few of the CMV-associated chains were specific for CMV antigens.

The germline V gene encodes CDR1 SNHLY and CDR2 FYNNEI. This CDR3 comprises 16 residues. Germline trimming cut 7 bases from V and 5 bases from J; bases unmatched to any gene: 12. Donors showed nominal health when sampled, although they likely had unrecorded immune exposures. The sequence was collected from a male donor in good health and CMV-seronegative. The rearrangement joins TRBV2 to TRBJ1-3; the match to TRBD1 covers 9 bases. Sequencing was performed on PBMCs. The CDR3 DNA reads TGTGCCAGCACTGGAACCAGGGACAGGGTCAGAAACACCATATATTTT. Translating it yields CASTGTRDRVRNTIYF.